This T cell receptor beta chain was sequenced for a study of T cell responses to AZD1222 COVID-19 vaccine. The count of this clone is one. The length of the CDR3 is 15 residues. Losses at the gene ends were 4 bases for V and 6 bases for J; bases not matched to a gene: 12. Looked up from germline, CDR1 is SQVTM and CDR2 is ANQGSEA. The assay was immunoSEQ multiplex PCR, and TCRdb's table has in-frame clones only and misses some. The data contain roughly 67,000 clones, 80% to 90% of them singletons. This receptor was identified in an adult who received the AZD1222 COVID-19 vaccine. This chain joins TRBV29-1 and TRBJ1-2; 9 nucleotides align to TRBD1. The specimen was peripheral blood, collected 28 days after the second AZD1222 dose. The CDR3 DNA reads as TGCAGCGTTGCCGTAGGGACAGGGCGTTTTGATGGCTACACCTTC. Its translation is CSVAVGTGRFDGYTF. The full variable domain, in which reference TRBV29-1 and TRBJ1-2 provide the parts outside the CDR3, is SAVISQKPSRDICQRGTSLTIQCQVDSQVTMMFWYRQQPGQSLTLIATANQGSEATYESGFVIDKFPISRPNLTFSTLTVSNMSPEDSSIYLCSVAVGTGRFDGYTFGSGTRLTVV.